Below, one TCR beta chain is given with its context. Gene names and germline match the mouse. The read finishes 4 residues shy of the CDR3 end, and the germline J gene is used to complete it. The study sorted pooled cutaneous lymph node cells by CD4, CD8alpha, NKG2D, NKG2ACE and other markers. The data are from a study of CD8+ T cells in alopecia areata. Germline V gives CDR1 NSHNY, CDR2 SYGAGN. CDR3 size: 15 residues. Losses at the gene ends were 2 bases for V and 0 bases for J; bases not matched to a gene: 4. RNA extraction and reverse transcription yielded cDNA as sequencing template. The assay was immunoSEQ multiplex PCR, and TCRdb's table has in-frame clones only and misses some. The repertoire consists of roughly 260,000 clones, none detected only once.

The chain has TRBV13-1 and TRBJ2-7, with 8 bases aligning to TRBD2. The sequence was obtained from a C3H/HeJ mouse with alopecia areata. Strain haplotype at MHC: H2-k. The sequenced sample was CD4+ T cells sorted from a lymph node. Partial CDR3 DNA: TGTGCCAGCAGTGAATACTGGGGGAGCTCCTAT. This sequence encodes CASSEYWGSSY. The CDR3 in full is CASSEYWGSSYEQYF.